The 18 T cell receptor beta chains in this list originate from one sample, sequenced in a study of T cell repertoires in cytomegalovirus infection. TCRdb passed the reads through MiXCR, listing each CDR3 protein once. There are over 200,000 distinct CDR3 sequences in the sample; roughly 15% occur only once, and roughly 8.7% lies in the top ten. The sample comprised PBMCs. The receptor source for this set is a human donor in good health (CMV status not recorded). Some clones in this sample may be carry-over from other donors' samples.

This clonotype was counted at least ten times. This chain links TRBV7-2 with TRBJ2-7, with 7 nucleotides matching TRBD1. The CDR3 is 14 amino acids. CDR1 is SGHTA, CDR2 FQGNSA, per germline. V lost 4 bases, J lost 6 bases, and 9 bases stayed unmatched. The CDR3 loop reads CASSSRTGSAEQYF. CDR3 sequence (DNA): TGTGCCAGCAGCTCCCGGACAGGCTCGGCCGAGCAGTACTTC. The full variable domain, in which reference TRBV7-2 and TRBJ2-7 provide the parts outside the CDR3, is GAGVSQSPSNKVTEKGKDVELRCDPISGHTALYWYRQSLGQGLEFLIYFQGNSAPDKSGLPSDRFSAERTGGSVSTLTIQRTQQEDSAVYLCASSSRTGSAEQYFGPGTRLTVT.

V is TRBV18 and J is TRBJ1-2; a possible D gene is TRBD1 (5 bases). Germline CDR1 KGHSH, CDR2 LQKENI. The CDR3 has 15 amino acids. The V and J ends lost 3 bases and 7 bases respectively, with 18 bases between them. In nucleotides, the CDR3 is TGTGCCAGCTCACCCGAGCCGGGACCGGGAAGTGGCTACACCTTC. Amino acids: CASSPEPGPGSGYTF.

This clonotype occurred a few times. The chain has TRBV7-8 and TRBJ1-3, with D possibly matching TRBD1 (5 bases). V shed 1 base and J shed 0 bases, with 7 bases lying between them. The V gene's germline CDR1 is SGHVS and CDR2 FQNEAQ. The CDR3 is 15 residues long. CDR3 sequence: CASSLVRDSGNTIYF. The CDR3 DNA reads TGTGCCAGCAGCTTAGTCAGGGACTCTGGAAACACCATATATTTT. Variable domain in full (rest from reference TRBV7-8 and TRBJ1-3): GAGVSQSPRYKVAKRGQDVALRCDPISGHVSLFWYQQALGQGPEFLTYFQNEAQLDKSGLPSDRFFAERPEGSVSTLKIQRTQQEDSAVYLCASSLVRDSGNTIYFGEGSWLTVV.

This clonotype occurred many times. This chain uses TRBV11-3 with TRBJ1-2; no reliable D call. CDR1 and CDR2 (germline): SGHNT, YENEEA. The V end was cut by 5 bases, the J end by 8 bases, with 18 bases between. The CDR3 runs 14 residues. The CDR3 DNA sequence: TGTGCCAGCAGCCCGTCACCAACACAATTCGGCTACACCTTC. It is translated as CASSPSPTQFGYTF.

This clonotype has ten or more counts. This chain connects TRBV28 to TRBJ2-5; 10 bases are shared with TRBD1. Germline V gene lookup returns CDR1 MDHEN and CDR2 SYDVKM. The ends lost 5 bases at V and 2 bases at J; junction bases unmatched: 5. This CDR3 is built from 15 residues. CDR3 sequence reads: CASSRDRGWQETQYF. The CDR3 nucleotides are TGTGCCAGCAGTCGGGACAGGGGATGGCAAGAGACCCAGTACTTC.

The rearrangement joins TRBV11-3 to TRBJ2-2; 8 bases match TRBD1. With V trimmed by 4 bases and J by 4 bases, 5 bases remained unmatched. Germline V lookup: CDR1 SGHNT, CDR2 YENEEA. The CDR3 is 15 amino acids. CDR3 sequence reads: CASSSDRGFTGELFF. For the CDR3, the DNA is TGTGCCAGCAGCTCCGACAGGGGATTCACCGGGGAGCTGTTTTTT.

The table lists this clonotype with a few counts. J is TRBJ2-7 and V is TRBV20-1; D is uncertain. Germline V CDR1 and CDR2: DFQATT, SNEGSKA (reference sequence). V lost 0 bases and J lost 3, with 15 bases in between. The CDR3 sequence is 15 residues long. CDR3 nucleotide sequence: TGCAGTGCTAGAGATATCCTAACCCCCGGCTACGAGCAGTACTTC. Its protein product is CSARDILTPGYEQYF.

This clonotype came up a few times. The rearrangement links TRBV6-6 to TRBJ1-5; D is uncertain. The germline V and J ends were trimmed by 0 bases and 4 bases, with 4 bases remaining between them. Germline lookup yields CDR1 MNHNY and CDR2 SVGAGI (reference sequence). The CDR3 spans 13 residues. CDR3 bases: TGTGCCAGCAGTTACTCCAGTAATCAGCCCCAGCATTTT. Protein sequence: CASSYSSNQPQHF.

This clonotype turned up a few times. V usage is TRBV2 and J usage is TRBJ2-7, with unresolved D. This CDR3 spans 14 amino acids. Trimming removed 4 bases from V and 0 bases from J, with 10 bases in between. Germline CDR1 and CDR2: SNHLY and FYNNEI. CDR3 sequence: CASSGAGTSYEQYF. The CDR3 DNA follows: TGTGCCAGCAGTGGAGCAGGTACCTCCTACGAGCAGTACTTC.

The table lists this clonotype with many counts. CDR3 sequence reads: CASSDRTNQPQHF. CDR3 DNA sequence: TGTGCCAGCAGCGACAGGACAAATCAGCCCCAGCATTTT. This chain uses TRBV14 with TRBJ1-5, with D perhaps TRBD1 (6 bases). V shed 5 bases and J shed 4 bases, with 9 bases lying between them. The CDR3 spans 13 residues. CDR1 SGHDN and CDR2 FVKESK come from the germline V gene.

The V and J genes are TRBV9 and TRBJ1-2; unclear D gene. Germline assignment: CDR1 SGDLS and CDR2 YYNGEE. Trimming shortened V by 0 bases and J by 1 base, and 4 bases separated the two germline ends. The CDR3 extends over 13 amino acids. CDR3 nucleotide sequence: TGTGCCAGCAGCGTAGTGGGTAACTATGGCTACACCTTC. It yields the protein CASSVVGNYGYTF.

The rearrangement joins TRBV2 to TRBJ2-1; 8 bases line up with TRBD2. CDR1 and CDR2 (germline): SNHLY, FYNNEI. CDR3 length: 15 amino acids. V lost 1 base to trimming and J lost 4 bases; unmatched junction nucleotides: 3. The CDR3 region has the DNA TGTGCCAGCAGTGAAGAGGCTAGCGGGTACAATGAGCAGTTCTTC. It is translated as CASSEEASGYNEQFF.

CDR3 nucleotides: TGTGCCAGCAGCCTGTCGTCGACTGGGACTCAGCCCCAGCATTTT. Amino acids: CASSLSSTGTQPQHF. This chain links TRBV6-2 or TRBV6-3 with TRBJ1-5, with D tentatively TRBD1 (5 bases). CDR3 length: 15 amino acids. The V gene lost 6 bases and the J gene lost 6 bases, with 18 bases spanning the gap. CDR1 MNHEY and CDR2 SVGEGT come from the germline V gene.

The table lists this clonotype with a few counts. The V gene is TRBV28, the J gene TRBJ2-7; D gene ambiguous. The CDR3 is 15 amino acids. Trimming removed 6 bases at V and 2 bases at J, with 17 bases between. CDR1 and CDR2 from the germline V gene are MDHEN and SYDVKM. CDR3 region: CASRFRETSPYEQYF. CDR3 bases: TGTGCCAGCAGGTTCCGAGAGACGTCGCCCTACGAGCAGTACTTC.

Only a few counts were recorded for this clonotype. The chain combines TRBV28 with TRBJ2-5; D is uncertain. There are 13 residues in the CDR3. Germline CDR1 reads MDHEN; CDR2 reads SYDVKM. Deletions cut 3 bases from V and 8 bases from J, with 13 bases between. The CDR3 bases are TGTGCCAGCAGTTTGCCAGGTTTAGGCACCCAGTACTTC. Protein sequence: CASSLPGLGTQYF. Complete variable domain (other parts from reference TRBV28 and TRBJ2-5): DVKVTQSSRYLVKRTGEKVFLECVQDMDHENMFWYRQDPGLGLRLIYFSYDVKMKEKGDIPEGYSVSREKKERFSLILESASTNQTSMYLCASSLPGLGTQYFGPGTRLLVL.

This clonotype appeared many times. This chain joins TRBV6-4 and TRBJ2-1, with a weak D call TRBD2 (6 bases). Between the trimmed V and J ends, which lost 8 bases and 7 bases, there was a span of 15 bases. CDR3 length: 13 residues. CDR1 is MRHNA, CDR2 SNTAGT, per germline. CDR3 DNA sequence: TGTGCCAGCGGCCCGACTAGTCGGAATGAGCAGTTCTTC. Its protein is CASGPTSRNEQFF.

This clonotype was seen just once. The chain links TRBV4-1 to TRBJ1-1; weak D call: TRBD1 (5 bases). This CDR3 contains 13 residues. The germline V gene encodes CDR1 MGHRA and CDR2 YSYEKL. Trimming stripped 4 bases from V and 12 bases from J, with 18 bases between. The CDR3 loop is CASSPLGQGASFF. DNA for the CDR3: TGCGCCAGCAGCCCCCTGGGGCAGGGCGCGTCTTTCTTT.

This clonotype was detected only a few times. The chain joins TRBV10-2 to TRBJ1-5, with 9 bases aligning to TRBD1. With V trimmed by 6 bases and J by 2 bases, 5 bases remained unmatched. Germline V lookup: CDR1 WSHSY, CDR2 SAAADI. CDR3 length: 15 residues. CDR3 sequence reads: CASSRQGEGNQPQHF. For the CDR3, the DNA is TGCGCCAGCAGCCGACAGGGGGAGGGCAATCAGCCCCAGCATTTT.